This T cell receptor (beta chain) emerged from a study of neurological immune-mediated disorders. At least ten counts were recorded for this clonotype. What it binds is unknown. Study-wide findings and caveats: The multiple sclerosis repertoire cluster was not associated with any clinical or MRI feature. It was HTLV-1-associated myelopathy that showed the most TCR clonal expansion, while multiple sclerosis showed the least, falling below healthy controls.

Germline V CDR1 and CDR2: DFQATT, SNEGSKA (reference sequence). Deletions cut 3 bases from V and 3 bases from J, with 11 bases between. This CDR3 is 14 amino acids long. The cDNA was synthesized by 5'RACE incorporating 10-nucleotide random UMIs. TCRdb reprocessed the 5' RACE reads via MiXCR and lists one record per CDR3 protein. In the table there are 55,000 to 80,000 distinct CDR3 sequences, under 5% of which are singletons. Sequenced: PBMCs. The sequence came from a woman between 45 and 60 years old with multiple sclerosis. J is TRBJ2-2 and V is TRBV20-1; D might be TRBD1 (6 bases). The CDR3 sequence is CSARMDSYTGELFF. The CDR3 DNA reads TGCAGTGCTAGGATGGACAGTTACACCGGGGAGCTGTTTTTT.